This TCR beta chain was identified in a study of human versus mouse CDR3 diversity and MHC coevolution. Between the trimmed V and J ends, which lost 7 bases and 4 bases, there was a span of 12 bases. CDR3 length equals 13 residues. Germline V CDR1 and CDR2: SGHTS, YDEGEE. The repertoire was sequenced with immunoSEQ multiplex PCR; TCRdb's copy has only in-frame clones and lacks some. Here the sample spans about 77,000 clones, approximately 90% being singletons. This TCR derives from a person aged 30-69 years in good health. Specimen: naive CD4+ T cells from blood. Stated subset: CD45RO-negative CD62L-positive naive CD4 T cells. The chain uses TRBV5-8 and TRBJ1-5, with D possibly being TRBD1 (6 bases). The DNA of the CDR3 is TGTGCCAGCGGGGGGGGCGTAAATCAGCCCCAGCATTTT. Translation: CASGGGVNQPQHF. The whole variable domain, remainder taken from reference TRBV5-8 and TRBJ1-5, is EAGVTQSPTHLIKTRGQQATLRCSPISGHTSVYWYQQALGLGLQFLLWYDEGEERNRGNFPPRFSGRQFPNYSSELNVNALELEDSALYLCASGGGVNQPQHFGDGTRLSIL.